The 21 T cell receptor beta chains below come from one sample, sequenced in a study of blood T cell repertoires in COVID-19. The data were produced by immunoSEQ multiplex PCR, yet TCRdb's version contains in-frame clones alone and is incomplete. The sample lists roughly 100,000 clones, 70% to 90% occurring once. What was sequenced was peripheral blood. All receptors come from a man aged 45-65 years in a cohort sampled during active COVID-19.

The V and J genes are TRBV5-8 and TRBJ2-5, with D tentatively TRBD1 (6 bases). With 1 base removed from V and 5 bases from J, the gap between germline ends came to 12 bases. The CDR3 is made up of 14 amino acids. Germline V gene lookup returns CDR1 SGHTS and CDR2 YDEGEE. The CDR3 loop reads CASSLRQGRETQYF. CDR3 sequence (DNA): TGTGCCAGCAGCTTGAGGCAGGGGCGGGAGACCCAGTACTTC.

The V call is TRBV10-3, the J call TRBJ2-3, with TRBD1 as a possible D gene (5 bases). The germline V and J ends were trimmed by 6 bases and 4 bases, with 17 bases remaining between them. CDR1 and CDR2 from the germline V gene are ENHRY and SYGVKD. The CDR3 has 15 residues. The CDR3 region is CAISPTAQGADTQYF. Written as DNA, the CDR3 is TGTGCCATCAGCCCGACAGCGCAGGGCGCAGATACGCAGTATTTT.

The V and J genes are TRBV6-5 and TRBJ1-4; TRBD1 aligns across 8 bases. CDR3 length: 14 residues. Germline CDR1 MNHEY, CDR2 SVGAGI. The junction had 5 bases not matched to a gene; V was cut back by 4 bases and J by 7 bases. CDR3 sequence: CASSSGGSGEKLFF. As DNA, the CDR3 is TGTGCCAGCAGTTCAGGGGGCTCGGGTGAAAAACTGTTTTTT.

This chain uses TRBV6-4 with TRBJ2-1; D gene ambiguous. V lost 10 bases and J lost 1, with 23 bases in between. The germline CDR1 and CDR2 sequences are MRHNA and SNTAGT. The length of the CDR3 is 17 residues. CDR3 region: CATLDPRRSKSYNEQFF. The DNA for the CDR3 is TGTGCCACCTTAGACCCAAGGCGGAGTAAATCCTACAATGAGCAGTTCTTC.

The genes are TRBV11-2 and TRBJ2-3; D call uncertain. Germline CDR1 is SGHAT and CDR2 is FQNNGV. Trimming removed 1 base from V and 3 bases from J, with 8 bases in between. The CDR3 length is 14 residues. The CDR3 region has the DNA TGTGCCAGCAGCTTAGTGGGCAGAACAGATACGCAGTATTTT. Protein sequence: CASSLVGRTDTQYF.

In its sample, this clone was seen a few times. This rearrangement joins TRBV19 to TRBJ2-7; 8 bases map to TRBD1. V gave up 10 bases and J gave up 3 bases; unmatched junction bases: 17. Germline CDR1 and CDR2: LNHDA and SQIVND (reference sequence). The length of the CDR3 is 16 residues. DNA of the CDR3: TGTGCCAACGTGGACAGGGCCCAACCCAGATACTACGAGCAGTACGTC. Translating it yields CANVDRAQPRYYEQYV.

The CDR3: CASSLVTSGQETQYF. CDR3 in DNA: TGTGCCAGCAGTTTGGTGACTAGCGGGCAAGAGACCCAGTACTTC. This rearrangement joins TRBV27 to TRBJ2-5; 10 bases match TRBD2. CDR3 length: 15 residues. Germline trimming cut 3 bases from V and 2 bases from J; bases unmatched to any gene: 3. Germline CDR1 reads MNHEY; CDR2 reads SMNVEV (reference sequence).

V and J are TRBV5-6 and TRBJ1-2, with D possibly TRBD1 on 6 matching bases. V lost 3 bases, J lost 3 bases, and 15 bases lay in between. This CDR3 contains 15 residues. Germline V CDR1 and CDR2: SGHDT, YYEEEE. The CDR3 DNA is TGTGCCAGCAGCTGGACGGACAGTTTGTACTATGGCTACACCTTC. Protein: CASSWTDSLYYGYTF.

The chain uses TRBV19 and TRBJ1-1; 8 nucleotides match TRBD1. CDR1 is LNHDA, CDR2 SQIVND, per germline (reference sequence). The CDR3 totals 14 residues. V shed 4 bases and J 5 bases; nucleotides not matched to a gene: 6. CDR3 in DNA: TGTGCCAGTAGTAAGACAGGGGAGCGGACTGAAGCTTTCTTT. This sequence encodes CASSKTGERTEAFF.

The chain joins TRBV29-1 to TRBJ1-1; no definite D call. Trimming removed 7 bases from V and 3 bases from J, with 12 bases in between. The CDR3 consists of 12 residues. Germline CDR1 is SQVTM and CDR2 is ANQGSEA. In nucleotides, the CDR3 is TGCAGCGGTGGTAACGGGGACACTGAAGCTTTCTTT. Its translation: CSGGNGDTEAFF. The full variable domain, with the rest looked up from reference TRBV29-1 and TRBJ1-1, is SAVISQKPSRDICQRGTSLTIQCQVDSQVTMMFWYRQQPGQSLTLIATANQGSEATYESGFVIDKFPISRPNLTFSTLTVSNMSPEDSSIYLCSGGNGDTEAFFGQGTRLTVV.

CDR3 loop: CASSPGTPGTEAFF. The CDR3 DNA reads TGCGCCAGCAGCCCAGGGACACCCGGGACTGAAGCTTTCTTT. V gene TRBV5-1 combines with J gene TRBJ1-1; tentatively, D is TRBD1 (6 bases). V lost 4 bases and J 5 bases, leaving 15 bases between the germline ends. CDR1 is SGHRS, CDR2 YFSETQ, per germline. The CDR3 loop spans 14 amino acids.

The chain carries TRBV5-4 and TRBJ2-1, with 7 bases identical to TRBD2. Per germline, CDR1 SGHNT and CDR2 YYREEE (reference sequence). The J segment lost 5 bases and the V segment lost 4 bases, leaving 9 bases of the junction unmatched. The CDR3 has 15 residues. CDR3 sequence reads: CASSPGWGGDNEQFF. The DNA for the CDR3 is TGTGCCAGCAGCCCTGGTTGGGGGGGTGACAATGAGCAGTTCTTC.

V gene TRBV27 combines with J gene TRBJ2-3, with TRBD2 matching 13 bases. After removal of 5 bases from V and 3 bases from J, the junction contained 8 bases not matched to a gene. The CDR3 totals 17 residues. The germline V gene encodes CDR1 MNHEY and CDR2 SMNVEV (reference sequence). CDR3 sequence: CASSGTLLAGGTDTQYF. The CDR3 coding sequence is TGTGCCAGCAGTGGAACCTTACTAGCGGGGGGGACAGATACGCAGTATTTT.

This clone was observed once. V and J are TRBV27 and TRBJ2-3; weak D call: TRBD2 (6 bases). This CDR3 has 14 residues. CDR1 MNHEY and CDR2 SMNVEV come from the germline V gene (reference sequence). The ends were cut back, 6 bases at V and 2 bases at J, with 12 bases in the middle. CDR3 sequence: CASRPGRLTDTQYF. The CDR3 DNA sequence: TGTGCCAGCAGGCCCGGGAGACTCACAGATACGCAGTATTTT.

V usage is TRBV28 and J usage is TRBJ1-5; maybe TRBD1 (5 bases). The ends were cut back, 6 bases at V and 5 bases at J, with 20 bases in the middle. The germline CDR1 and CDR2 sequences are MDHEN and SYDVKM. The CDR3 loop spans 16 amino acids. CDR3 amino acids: CASREAGRGGYQPQHF. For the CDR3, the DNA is TGTGCCAGCAGAGAGGCTGGCCGGGGGGGGTATCAGCCCCAGCATTTT.

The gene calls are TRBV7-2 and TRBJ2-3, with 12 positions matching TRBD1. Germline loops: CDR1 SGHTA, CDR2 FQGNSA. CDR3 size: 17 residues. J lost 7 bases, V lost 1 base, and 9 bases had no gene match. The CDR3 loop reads CASSLDGTGGFTHTQYF. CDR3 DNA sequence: TGTGCCAGCAGCTTAGATGGGACAGGGGGCTTTACACATACGCAGTATTTT.

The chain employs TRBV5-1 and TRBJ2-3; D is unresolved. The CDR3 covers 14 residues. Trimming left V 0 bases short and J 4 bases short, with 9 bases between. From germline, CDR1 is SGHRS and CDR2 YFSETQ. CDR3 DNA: TGCGCCAGCAGCTTGGCCGGAGTCGCAGATACGCAGTATTTT. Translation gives CASSLAGVADTQYF.

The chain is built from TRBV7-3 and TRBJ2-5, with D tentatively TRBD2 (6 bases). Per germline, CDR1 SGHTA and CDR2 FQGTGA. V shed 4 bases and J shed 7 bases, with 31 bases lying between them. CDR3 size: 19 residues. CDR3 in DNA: TGTGCCAGCAGCTCCCTTTCAATGGGGACCGCGGGGACTCACGCGACCCAGTACTTC. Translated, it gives CASSSLSMGTAGTHATQYF. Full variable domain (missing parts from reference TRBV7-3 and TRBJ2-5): GAGVSQTPSNKVTEKGKYVELRCDPISGHTALYWYRQSLGQGPEFLIYFQGTGAADDSGLPNDRFFAVRPEGSVSTLKIQRTERGDSAVYLCASSSLSMGTAGTHATQYFGPGTRLLVL.

This CDR3 reads CATSEDQTRQPQHF. CDR3 coding DNA: TGTGCCACCAGTGAAGACCAGACACGTCAGCCCCAGCATTTT. This rearrangement joins TRBV24-1 to TRBJ1-5, with D uncertain. The V end lost 4 bases, the J end lost 6 bases, and 12 bases lay between the germline ends. The germline V gene encodes CDR1 KGHDR and CDR2 SFDVKD. The CDR3 is made up of 14 amino acids.

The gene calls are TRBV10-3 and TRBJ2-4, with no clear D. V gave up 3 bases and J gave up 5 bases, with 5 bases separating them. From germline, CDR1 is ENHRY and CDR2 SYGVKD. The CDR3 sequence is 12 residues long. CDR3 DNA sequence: TGTGCCATCAGTGACCGAGAAAACATTCAGTACTTC. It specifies CAISDRENIQYF.

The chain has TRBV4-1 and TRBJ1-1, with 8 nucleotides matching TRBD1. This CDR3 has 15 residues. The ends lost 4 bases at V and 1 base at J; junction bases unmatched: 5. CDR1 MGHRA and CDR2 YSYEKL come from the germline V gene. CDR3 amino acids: CASSLVDRANTEAFF. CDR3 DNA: TGCGCCAGCAGCCTAGTGGACAGGGCGAACACTGAAGCTTTCTTT.